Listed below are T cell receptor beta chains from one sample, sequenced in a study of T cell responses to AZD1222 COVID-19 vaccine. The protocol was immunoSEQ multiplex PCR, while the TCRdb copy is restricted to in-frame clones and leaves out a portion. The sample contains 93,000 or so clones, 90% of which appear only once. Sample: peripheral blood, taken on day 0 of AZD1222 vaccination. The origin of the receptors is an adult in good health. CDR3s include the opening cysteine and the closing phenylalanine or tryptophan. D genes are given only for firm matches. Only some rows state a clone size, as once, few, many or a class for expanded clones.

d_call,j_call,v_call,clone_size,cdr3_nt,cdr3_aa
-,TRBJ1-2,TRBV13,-,TGTGCCAGCAGCCGCCCGAGCGGGGGGGTTCATGGCTACACCTTC,CASSRPSGGVHGYTF
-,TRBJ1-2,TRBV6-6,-,TGTGCCAGCAGCCTTCAGAGGGACTCTTATGGCTACACCTTC,CASSLQRDSYGYTF
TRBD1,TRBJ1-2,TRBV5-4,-,TGTGCCAGCAGGTTACAGGGGCCAGCCTATGGCTACACCTTC,CASRLQGPAYGYTF
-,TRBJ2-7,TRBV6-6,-,TGTGCCAGCAGTTTATACTCCGTCTACGAGCAGTACTTC,CASSLYSVYEQYF
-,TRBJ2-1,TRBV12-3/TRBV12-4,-,TGTGCCAGCCTCCGGCAGGGACACAATGAGCAGTTCTTC,CASLRQGHNEQFF
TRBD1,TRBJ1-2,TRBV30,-,TGTGCCTGGAGAGGGGGCGGTGGCTACACCTTC,CAWRGGGGYTF
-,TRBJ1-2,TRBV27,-,TGTGCCAGCAGTTTGAATCGACAGACTACTAACTATGGCTACACCTTC,CASSLNRQTTNYGYTF
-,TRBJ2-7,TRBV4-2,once,TGTGCCAGCAGCCAAGGTTTCAAGCAGTACTTC,CASSQGFKQYF
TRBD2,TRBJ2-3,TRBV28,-,TGTGCCAGCAACCCAGGACTAGCGGGGGGAGATACGCAGTATTTT,CASNPGLAGGDTQYF
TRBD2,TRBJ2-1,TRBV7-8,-,TGTGCCAGCAGCTACCCGGGACTAGCGGGGGCGTATGAGCAGTTCTTC,CASSYPGLAGAYEQFF
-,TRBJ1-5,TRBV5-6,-,TGTGCCAGCACCCAAGCGGGCAATCAGCCCCAGCATTTT,CASTQAGNQPQHF
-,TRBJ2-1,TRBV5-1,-,TGCGCCAGCAGCTTGGTCGCCGGCAGCTCCTACAATGAGCAGTTCTTC,CASSLVAGSSYNEQFF
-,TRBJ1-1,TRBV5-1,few,TGCGCCAGCAGCTTGGAAGGGTGGGGGGCGCGGACTGAAGCTTTCTTT,CASSLEGWGARTEAFF
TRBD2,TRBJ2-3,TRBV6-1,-,TGTGCCAGCAGTGAAGCGCTTCCGGGACTAGCGATTGATACGCAGTATTTT,CASSEALPGLAIDTQYF
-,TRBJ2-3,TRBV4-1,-,TGCGCCAGCAGCCAATTTATCGGTTTATTCACAGATACGCAGTATTTT,CASSQFIGLFTDTQYF
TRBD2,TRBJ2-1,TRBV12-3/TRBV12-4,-,TGTGCCAGCAGCTTATCTAGCGGCCTCTGGTTCTTC,CASSLSSGLWFF
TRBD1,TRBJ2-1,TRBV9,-,TGTGCCAGCAGCCCCGCCGGGGACAGGACAAACAATGAGCAGTTCTTC,CASSPAGDRTNNEQFF
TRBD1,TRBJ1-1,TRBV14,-,TGTGCCAGCAGCCGGACAGGGGCCACTGAAGCTTTCTTT,CASSRTGATEAFF
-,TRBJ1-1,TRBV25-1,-,TGTGCCAGCAGTGCGCGCTCTTTGGCTTTCTTT,CASSARSLAFF
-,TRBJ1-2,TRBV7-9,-,TGTGCCACTACGCCTCCCTCGACAAGCGCCTATGGCTACACCTTC,CATTPPSTSAYGYTF
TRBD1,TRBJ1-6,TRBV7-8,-,TGTGCCAGCAGCTTAGCGGGGACAGGGCGGAATTCACCCCTCCACTTT,CASSLAGTGRNSPLHF
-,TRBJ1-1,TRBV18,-,TGTGCCAGCTCACCATCCGCAGACATGAACACTGAAGCTTTCTTT,CASSPSADMNTEAFF
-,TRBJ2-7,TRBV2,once,TGTGCCAGCAGTTTATCAGGGTGGTTGTACGAGCAGTACTTC,CASSLSGWLYEQYF
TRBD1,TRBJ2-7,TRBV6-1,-,TGTGCCAGCAGTGCCGGGACAGGGGACTCCTACGAGCAGTACTTC,CASSAGTGDSYEQYF
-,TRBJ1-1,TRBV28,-,TGTGCCAGCAGTTTTGTAGGCACTGAAGCTTTCTTT,CASSFVGTEAFF
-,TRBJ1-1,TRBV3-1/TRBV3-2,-,TGTGCCAGCAGCCAATCAGTGGGCGCTGAAGCTTTCTTT,CASSQSVGAEAFF
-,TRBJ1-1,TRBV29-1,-,TGCAGCGTAGGGGAGAACACTGAAGCTTTCTTT,CSVGENTEAFF
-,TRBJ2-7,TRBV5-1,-,TGCGCCAGCAGCTTGTCAAGGAACCCTTCCTCCTACGAGCAGTACTTC,CASSLSRNPSSYEQYF
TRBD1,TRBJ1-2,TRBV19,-,TGTGCCAGTAGGACAGGGGGCGATTTCTATGGCTACACCTTC,CASRTGGDFYGYTF
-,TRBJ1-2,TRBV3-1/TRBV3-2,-,TGTGCCAGCAGCCAAGACCCGGGACGGCCCGGGTTAGAGACCTTC,CASSQDPGRPGLETF
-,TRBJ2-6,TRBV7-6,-,TGTGCCAGCAGCCTCCGGGACATTGGGCCTGGGGCCAACGTCCTGACTTTC,CASSLRDIGPGANVLTF
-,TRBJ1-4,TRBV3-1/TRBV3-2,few,TGTGCCAGCAGTCCTACAGGGTCCCCGGGGGAAAAACTGTTTTTT,CASSPTGSPGEKLFF
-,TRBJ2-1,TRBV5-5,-,TGTGCCAGCAGCTTGTACGGGGACAATGAGCAGTTCTTC,CASSLYGDNEQFF
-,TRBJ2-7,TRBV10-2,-,TGCGCCAGCACTCCGCTGGACTACTACGAGCAGTACTTC,CASTPLDYYEQYF
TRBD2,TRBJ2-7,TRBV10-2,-,TGCGCCAGCAGTGGATATAGCGGGGGGGAATTCGAGCAGTACTTC,CASSGYSGGEFEQYF
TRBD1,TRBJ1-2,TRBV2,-,TGTGCCAGCAGTGGGACAGGAAACTATGGCTACACCTTC,CASSGTGNYGYTF
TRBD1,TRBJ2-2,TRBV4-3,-,TGCGCCAGCAGCCAAGCCGGAACAGGGGGCTACACCGGGGAGCTGTTTTTT,CASSQAGTGGYTGELFF
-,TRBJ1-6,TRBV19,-,TGTGCCAGTAGTATTACGGGTTCCCGCTCCTATAATTCACCCCTCCACTTT,CASSITGSRSYNSPLHF
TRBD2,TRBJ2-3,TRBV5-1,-,TGCGCCAGTCGGGTAGCGGGGGCCAACAGTGGGCAGTATTTT,CASRVAGANSGQYF
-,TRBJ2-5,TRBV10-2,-,TGCGCCAGCAGTGAACAGCGCGGGTCGGAGACCCAGTACTTC,CASSEQRGSETQYF
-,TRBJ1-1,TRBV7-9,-,TGTGCCAGCAGCTTAGCTGGCATTGAAGCTTTCTTT,CASSLAGIEAFF
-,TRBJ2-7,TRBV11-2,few,TGTGCCAGCAGCCGAGGTATCCGGACAGCTTTAGGGCAGTACTTC,CASSRGIRTALGQYF
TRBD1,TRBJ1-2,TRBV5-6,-,TGTGCCAGCAGCAGCGGGACAGGAGGATTTAACTATGGCTACACCTTC,CASSSGTGGFNYGYTF
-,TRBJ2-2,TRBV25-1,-,TGTGCCAGCAGCGAGGGGAACACCGGGGAGCTGTTTTTT,CASSEGNTGELFF
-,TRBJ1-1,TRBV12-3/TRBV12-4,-,TGTGCCAGCAGTTTAGAGGTGGGGGGTGAAGCTTTCTTT,CASSLEVGGEAFF
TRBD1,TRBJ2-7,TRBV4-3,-,TGCGCCAGCAGCCAAGACCTGACAGGGGGCTACGAGCAGTACTTC,CASSQDLTGGYEQYF
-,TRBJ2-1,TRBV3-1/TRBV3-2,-,TGTGCCAGCAGCCACGGCGGTGAGCAGTTCTTC,CASSHGGEQFF
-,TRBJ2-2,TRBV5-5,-,TGTGCCAGCAGCGGCAGCAACACCGGGGAGCTGTTTTTT,CASSGSNTGELFF
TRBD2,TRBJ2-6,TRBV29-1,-,TGCAGCGTTGAACCCCGGGGGGCTGGGGCCAACGTCCTGACTTTC,CSVEPRGAGANVLTF
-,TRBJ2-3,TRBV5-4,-,TGTGCCAGCAGCTTGTGGGGGGTGGCAGATACGCAGTATTTT,CASSLWGVADTQYF
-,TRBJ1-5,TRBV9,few,TGTGCCAGCAGCGTAGTGGTAGGGTTTAATCAGCCCCAGCATTTT,CASSVVVGFNQPQHF
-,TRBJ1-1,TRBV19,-,TGTGCCAGTACAGGGTGGAGTTCTGAAGCTTTCTTT,CASTGWSSEAFF
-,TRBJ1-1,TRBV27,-,TGTGCCAGCAGCCACGGACGAAACAAGGGGGACACTGAAGCTTTCTTT,CASSHGRNKGDTEAFF
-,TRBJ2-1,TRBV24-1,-,TGTGCCACCAGTGATTTGGGCGGACCCAGACCCGAGCAGTTCTTC,CATSDLGGPRPEQFF
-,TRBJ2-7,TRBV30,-,TGTGCCTGGAGTTTCGGGGGTGGGTCCTACGAGCAGTACTTC,CAWSFGGGSYEQYF
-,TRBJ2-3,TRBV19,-,TGTGCCAGTAGTATAGGGCGGGGCACAGATACGCAGTATTTT,CASSIGRGTDTQYF
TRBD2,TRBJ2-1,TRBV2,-,TGTGCCAGCAGTGAAAGCAGCGGGGGGGTAAATGAGCAGTTCTTC,CASSESSGGVNEQFF
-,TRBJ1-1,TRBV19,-,TGTGCCAGTAGACCCGCGGGTCTCTTGAACACTGAAGCTTTCTTT,CASRPAGLLNTEAFF
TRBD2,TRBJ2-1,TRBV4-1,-,TGCGCCAGCAGCCAAGATCCTCTAGGGGCGGGGGGGATTGAGCAGTTCTTC,CASSQDPLGAGGIEQFF